The T cell receptor beta chain described here comes from a study of cytomegalovirus exposure and HLA in healthy donors. About the study: There were 300 to 400 genotyped donors. Of these, roughly 80% fell in the genetic ancestry cluster associated with self-reported Caucasian donors.

Study-level points and caveats: A prior analysis recorded that most TCR beta V segments were productive about 87% or about 30% of the time. A later look showed TCR association rates differing by HLA locus, highest for DRB1 and lowest for HLA-C. It was only CMV serostatus that was available as immune exposure information.

As concerns this clone: Antigen unknown.

It was with 60 Vbeta and 13 Jbeta primers that the PCR ran. Data came from immunoSEQ multiplex PCR; TCRdb stores just in-frame clones and leaves some out. Found here are 150,000 to 200,000 clones, under 70% of them singletons; the top ten hold 8% to 13%. CDR3 length: 15 amino acids. Germline V gene data show CDR1 as SEHNR and CDR2 as FQNEAQ (reference sequence). V dropped 5 bases and J dropped 5; count of bases not matched to a gene: 8. This TCR was sampled from a man aged 30 to 45 in good health and CMV-seropositive. The chain uses TRBV7-9 and TRBJ1-1, with 10 bases identical to TRBD1. Material for sequencing was PBMCs. The chain's CDR3 is CASSDGQGVSTEAFF. Here the CDR3 DNA reads TGTGCCAGCAGCGACGGACAGGGGGTTTCGACTGAAGCTTTCTTT.